These 7 T cell receptor beta chains share one sample of origin, sequenced in a study of siplizumab effects on memory and regulatory T cells. This table comes from immunoSEQ multiplex PCR, and its TCRdb copy is limited to in-frame clones, with some not included. Among 85,000 to 120,000 clones listed, 80% to 95% were seen once. The sample taken for sequencing was CD4+ T cells sorted from blood. The receptors shown here come from a human donor in good health.

This chain links TRBV7-9 with TRBJ2-3; maybe TRBD1 (5 bases). Germline loops: CDR1 SEHNR, CDR2 FQNEAQ (reference sequence). V lost 4 bases to trimming and J lost 8 bases, with 13 bases between them. The CDR3 covers 13 residues. The CDR3, as DNA: TGTGCCAGCAGCTCCCTACAGGTCGGTACGCAGTATTTT. It codes for CASSSLQVGTQYF.

J is TRBJ2-2 and V is TRBV5-1; a possible D gene is TRBD2 (6 bases). Per germline, CDR1 SGHRS and CDR2 YFSETQ. V shed 0 bases and J shed 5 bases, with 11 bases lying between them. The CDR3 extends over 15 amino acids. The CDR3 DNA follows: TGCGCCAGCAGCTTGGAGGCGGGAAAGACCGGGGAGCTGTTTTTT. It is translated as CASSLEAGKTGELFF.

The chain links TRBV5-1 to TRBJ1-2, with D uncertain. The CDR3 length is 15 residues. Germline V gene lookup returns CDR1 SGHRS and CDR2 YFSETQ. Deletions cut 1 base from V and 6 bases from J, with 16 bases between. This chain's CDR3 is CASSLIPGPTNGYTF. The CDR3 coding sequence is TGCGCCAGCAGCTTGATCCCAGGACCGACTAATGGCTACACCTTC.

This clone was counted a few times. The chain uses TRBV19 and TRBJ2-3; TRBD1 is a possible D gene (5 bases). Germline lookup yields CDR1 LNHDA and CDR2 SQIVND (reference sequence). The CDR3 is made up of 17 amino acids. V was pared by 9 bases and J by 6 bases, with 28 bases between. The CDR3 protein is CASDPNPGLRSRDTQYF. CDR3 bases: TGTGCCAGCGACCCAAACCCAGGGCTTCGATCAAGGGATACGCAGTATTTT.

The CDR3 spells CASSLTALRTDTQYF. The CDR3 nucleotides are TGTGCCAGCAGCTTAACGGCGTTACGCACAGATACGCAGTATTTT. The chain uses TRBV7-3 and TRBJ2-3; D gene uncertain. Deletions cut 0 bases from V and 1 base from J, with 8 bases between. The CDR3 length is 15 residues. Germline CDR1 SGHTA, CDR2 FQGTGA.

The chain recombines TRBV9 with TRBJ2-2; tentative D call: TRBD2 (6 bases). The CDR3 is 14 residues long. Germline V gene sequence: CDR1 SGDLS, CDR2 YYNGEE. Deletions cut 5 bases from V and 3 bases from J, with 11 bases between. The CDR3 region is CASSLDYHTGELFF. In DNA form, the CDR3 reads TGTGCCAGCAGTTTGGACTACCACACCGGGGAGCTGTTTTTT.

The CDR3 bases are TGCGCCAGCAGCTTGGGTTTCGGGCGTCCAAATGAAAAACTGTTTTTT. It encodes CASSLGFGRPNEKLFF. V is TRBV5-1 and J is TRBJ1-4; D gene uncertain. V lost 0 bases and J lost 5, with 14 bases in between. Germline V gives CDR1 SGHRS, CDR2 YFSETQ. The CDR3 contains 16 residues. Filled out from reference TRBV5-1 and TRBJ1-4, the complete variable domain reads KAGVTQTPRYLIKTRGQQVTLSCSPISGHRSVSWYQQTPGQGLQFLFEYFSETQRNKGNFPGRFSGRQFSNSRSEMNVSTLELGDSALYLCASSLGFGRPNEKLFFGSGTQLSVL.